The T cell receptor (beta chain) described here comes from a study of T-cell reconstitution after alpha-beta-depleted transplantation in children. The CDR3 length is 13 residues. Trimming took 5 bases from V and 0 from J, leaving 10 bases between them. Germline V gene sequence: CDR1 DFQATT, CDR2 SNEGSKA (reference sequence). The library targeted TCRbeta and was prepared with unique molecular identifiers. TCRdb reanalysed the PCR reads using MiXCR and keeps one entry per CDR3 protein. The table records about 90,000 distinct CDR3 sequences, approximately 8.4% of them present only once. The sample holds many counts of this clonotype.

The sequenced sample was PBMCs from the stem cell graft donor, obtained from the stem cell graft. The chain has TRBV20-1 and TRBJ1-1, with D uncertain. This sequence originates from a human donor who donated a stem cell graft to a child with congenital amegakaryocytic thrombocytopenia. The CDR3 loop is CSAVKTMNTEAFF. The CDR3 DNA reads TGCAGTGCTGTAAAGACAATGAACACTGAAGCTTTCTTT.